This T cell receptor (beta chain) was documented in a study of beta chain features in type 1 diabetes. All of the isolated RNA was reverse transcribed, so expressed TCRB transcripts were sequenced. This table comes from immunoSEQ multiplex PCR, and its TCRdb copy is limited to in-frame clones, with some not included. Found here are under 400,000 clones, 10% to 15% of them singletons; the top ten hold about 0.01%. CDR3 length: 14 residues. V dropped 2 bases and J dropped 4 bases, with 12 bases sitting between them. Germline V gene lookup returns CDR1 KGHSH and CDR2 LQKENI. Sorted CD4+ subsets: naive, central memory, regulatory, stem cell-like memory (CD45RO/CCR7/CD25/CD127/CD95/CD27 panel). General observations from the study: Moderately but significantly shorter TCRB CDR3s were found in Type 1 diabetes patients in all four CD4+ subsets. VDJ junctions in type 1 diabetes patients carried more deletions and fewer insertions. A closer apparent resemblance between naive, central memory and Treg TCRB repertoires was seen in patients than in healthy donors.

This clone was recorded a few times. As yet, its antigen is unknown. This chain links TRBV18 with TRBJ2-7, with a possible D match to TRBD1 (5 bases). Sequenced material: naive CD4+ T cells from blood. This sequence originates from a woman aged 18-29 years with type 1 diabetes. This CDR3 reads CASSPTRASYEQYF. CDR3 nucleotide sequence: TGTGCCAGCTCACCAACCAGGGCAAGTTACGAGCAGTACTTC.